These 25 T cell receptor beta chains originate from one sample sequenced in a study of blood T cell repertoires in COVID-19. This table comes from immunoSEQ multiplex PCR, and its TCRdb copy is limited to in-frame clones, with some not included. The sample has roughly 140,000 clones; roughly 84% are singletons. Specimen: peripheral blood. The receptor source for this set is a human donor in a cohort sampled during active COVID-19.

The rearrangement links TRBV28 to TRBJ2-3; 9 bases are shared with TRBD2. In germline, CDR1 is MDHEN, CDR2 SYDVKM. The CDR3 sequence is 16 residues long. J was trimmed by 2 bases and V by 2 bases; bases with no gene match: 5. The CDR3 bases are TGTGCCAGCAGTTTAAGGCGGGGGGGTTTCACAGATACGCAGTATTTT. Amino acids: CASSLRRGGFTDTQYF.

V gene TRBV2 combines with J gene TRBJ2-5; 12 bases agree with TRBD2. Germline CDR1 and CDR2: SNHLY and FYNNEI. The CDR3 sequence is 17 residues long. V lost 5 bases to trimming and J lost 2 bases; unmatched junction nucleotides: 9. CDR3 protein: CASSQLLAGGTQETQYF. CDR3 DNA: TGTGCCAGCAGTCAGCTACTAGCGGGGGGAACACAAGAGACCCAGTACTTC.

This chain uses TRBV5-4 with TRBJ1-1, with D hard to call. Trimming stripped 0 bases from V and 0 bases from J, with 6 bases between. Germline V gene sequence: CDR1 SGHNT, CDR2 YYREEE (reference sequence). The CDR3 loop spans 14 amino acids. The CDR3 loop is CASSLAGMNTEAFF. CDR3 in DNA: TGTGCCAGCAGCTTGGCCGGTATGAACACTGAAGCTTTCTTT.

The rearrangement joins TRBV28 to TRBJ2-6, with 10 nucleotides matching TRBD1. Germline CDR1 reads MDHEN; CDR2 reads SYDVKM. V dropped 6 bases and J dropped 3; count of bases not matched to a gene: 5. The CDR3 length is 16 residues. CDR3: CASSPTGGGGANVLTF. CDR3 DNA sequence: TGTGCCAGCAGCCCGACAGGGGGCGGTGGGGCCAACGTCCTGACTTTC.

The chain is built from TRBV2 and TRBJ2-1; D is ambiguous. The V gene lost 7 bases and the J gene lost 4 bases, with 8 bases spanning the gap. From germline, CDR1 is SNHLY and CDR2 FYNNEI. The CDR3 covers 12 residues. CDR3 sequence: CASTRDYNEQFF. DNA of the CDR3: TGTGCCAGCACCCGAGATTACAATGAGCAGTTCTTC.

A remark on this clone: Other DNA sequences in this sample translate to the same CDR3. CDR3 loop: CASSRDRMNTEAFF. CDR3 in DNA: TGTGCCAGCAGTAGGGACAGGATGAACACTGAAGCTTTCTTT. This chain links TRBV6-5 with TRBJ1-1; 8 bases are a match to TRBD1. The CDR3 loop spans 14 amino acids. V lost 5 bases, J lost 0 bases, and 2 bases stayed unmatched. CDR1 and CDR2 from the germline V gene are MNHEY and SVGAGI.

The CDR3 region has the DNA TGTGCCTGGAGTCCGGCAGGGGGCATCAGGGAAAAACTGTTTTTT. Its translation: CAWSPAGGIREKLFF. The chain employs TRBV30 and TRBJ1-4, with 8 bases aligning to TRBD1. The V gene's germline CDR1 is GTSNPN and CDR2 SVGIG (reference sequence). The V and J ends lost 2 bases and 8 bases, in that order; junction bases with no gene match: 10. This CDR3 contains 15 residues.

The rearrangement joins TRBV6-6 to TRBJ2-3; 7 nucleotides agree with TRBD2. The CDR3 runs to 14 residues. V gave up 8 bases and J gave up 7 bases; unmatched junction bases: 12. In germline, CDR1 is MNHNY, CDR2 SVGAGI (reference sequence). This CDR3 is CASSSGMTSNTQYF. The CDR3 bases are TGTGCCAGCTCTTCCGGGATGACTAGCAATACGCAGTATTTT.

The CDR3 DNA is TGTGCCAGTAGTATAGGACAGAATAGCAATCAGCCCCAGCATTTT. Protein: CASSIGQNSNQPQHF. The gene calls are TRBV19 and TRBJ1-5, with TRBD1 as a possible D gene (5 bases). This CDR3 contains 15 residues. Germline V CDR1 and CDR2: LNHDA, SQIVND (reference sequence). V lost 1 base and J 0 bases, leaving 7 bases between the germline ends.

The rearrangement uses TRBV7-2 and TRBJ2-2; 8 nucleotides line up with TRBD1. The CDR3 is made up of 16 amino acids. V was clipped by 5 bases and J by 1 base; unmatched bases: 6. CDR1 is SGHTA and CDR2 is FQGNSA in the germline V gene. The DNA for the CDR3 is TGTGCCAGCAGCCCGCAGGGGGCGCGGAACACCGGGGAGCTGTTTTTT. Its translation is CASSPQGARNTGELFF. The complete variable domain, with remaining parts taken from reference TRBV7-2 and TRBJ2-2, reads GAGVSQSPSNKVTEKGKDVELRCDPISGHTALYWYRQSLGQGLEFLIYFQGNSAPDKSGLPSDRFSAERTGGSVSTLTIQRTQQEDSAVYLCASSPQGARNTGELFFGEGSRLTVL.

The genes are TRBV14 and TRBJ2-7; D not resolved. The CDR3 has 12 amino acids. The V end was cut by 1 base, the J end by 4 bases, with 5 bases between. The germline gives CDR1 SGHDN, CDR2 FVKESK. CDR3 in amino acids: CASSQVKYEQYF. The DNA for the CDR3 is TGTGCCAGCAGCCAAGTCAAATACGAGCAGTACTTC.

The chain employs TRBV4-2 and TRBJ1-1; D remains unclear. Germline V gene sequence: CDR1 LGHNA, CDR2 YNFKEQ. The V and J ends lost 2 bases and 0 bases respectively, with 10 bases between them. This CDR3 is 15 amino acids long. Here the CDR3 reads CASSQLGRLNTEAFF. The CDR3 DNA sequence: TGTGCCAGCAGCCAATTGGGCAGGCTGAACACTGAAGCTTTCTTT.

The gene calls are TRBV7-6 and TRBJ1-3, with a possible D match to TRBD1 (6 bases). Germline V gene data show CDR1 as SGHVS and CDR2 as FNYEAQ. Deletions cut 6 bases from V and 2 bases from J, with 11 bases between. The CDR3 length is 14 residues. The CDR3 loop reads CASSQGGPGNTIYF. For the CDR3, the DNA is TGTGCCAGCAGTCAAGGGGGACCTGGAAACACCATATATTTT.

The chain recombines TRBV7-2 with TRBJ1-2, with 8 bases matching TRBD1. Trimming removed 5 bases from V and 0 bases from J; junction bases left unmatched: 5. This CDR3 region has 15 residues. CDR1 is SGHTA, CDR2 FQGNSA, per germline. CDR3 in amino acids: CASSPGQGPNYGYTF. CDR3 bases: TGTGCCAGCAGCCCAGGACAGGGTCCTAACTATGGCTACACCTTC.

The chain carries TRBV27 and TRBJ2-7, with TRBD1 matching 9 bases. The germline CDR1 and CDR2 sequences are MNHEY and SMNVEV (reference sequence). J was trimmed by 3 bases and V by 5 bases; bases with no gene match: 8. This CDR3 comprises 15 residues. CDR3 residues: CASSPGTGKDYEQYF. The CDR3 DNA reads as TGTGCCAGCAGTCCGGGGACAGGGAAGGACTACGAGCAGTACTTC.

The chain uses TRBV7-2 and TRBJ2-2, with 9 bases lining up with TRBD1. The CDR3 runs to 14 residues. CDR1 and CDR2 from the germline V gene are SGHTA and FQGNSA. With V trimmed by 5 bases and J by 7 bases, 5 bases remained unmatched. CDR3: CASSRDRVGGELFF. In DNA form, the CDR3 reads TGTGCCAGCAGCAGGGACAGGGTTGGCGGGGAGCTGTTTTTT.

This rearrangement joins TRBV30 to TRBJ2-1; 11 positions match TRBD2. Germline trimming cut 4 bases from V and 3 bases from J; bases unmatched to any gene: 8. Germline assignment: CDR1 GTSNPN and CDR2 SVGIG (reference sequence). There are 16 residues in the CDR3. In nucleotides, the CDR3 is TGTGCCTGGACAACCCTCCTAGCGGGGGGCTACAATGAGCAGTTCTTC. It codes for CAWTTLLAGGYNEQFF.

The V call is TRBV5-6, the J call TRBJ1-2; a possible D gene is TRBD1 (5 bases). This CDR3 contains 14 residues. Between the trimmed V and J ends, which lost 5 bases and 4 bases, there was a span of 15 bases. Germline assignment: CDR1 SGHDT and CDR2 YYEEEE. This CDR3 is CASSPGGGAYGYTF. The CDR3 DNA reads TGTGCCAGCAGTCCCGGGGGGGGAGCCTATGGCTACACCTTC.

The rearrangement links TRBV10-3 to TRBJ1-3, with TRBD1 matching over 7 bases. The V gene's germline CDR1 is ENHRY and CDR2 SYGVKD. This CDR3 comprises 14 residues. Germline trimming cut 8 bases from V and 2 bases from J; bases unmatched to any gene: 6. The CDR3 nucleotides are TGTGCCATCCGGGACAGTGGGACTGGAAACACCATATATTTT. This gives the protein CAIRDSGTGNTIYF.

The chain joins TRBV30 to TRBJ1-5; weak D call: TRBD1 (5 bases). V gave up 0 bases and J gave up 11 bases, with 17 bases separating them. From germline, CDR1 is GTSNPN and CDR2 SVGIG (reference sequence). There are 14 residues in the CDR3. The DNA for the CDR3 is TGTGCCTGGAGTGTACGGCGGGGACCGGGGACCCAGCATTTT. Amino acid sequence: CAWSVRRGPGTQHF.

This clone was found a few times. The chain carries TRBV27 and TRBJ2-7; 7 bases are a match to TRBD2. Unmatched junction bases numbered 16, after V lost 6 bases and J lost 2 bases. Germline V gene sequence: CDR1 MNHEY, CDR2 SMNVEV (reference sequence). The CDR3 runs to 17 residues. The CDR3 protein is CASSSGSRGTTPYEQYF. The CDR3 DNA follows: TGTGCCAGCAGCTCCGGATCTAGAGGGACTACTCCCTACGAGCAGTACTTC.

The V call is TRBV28, the J call TRBJ2-3; tentative D call: TRBD2 (7 bases). The CDR3 has 16 residues. Germline V gives CDR1 MDHEN, CDR2 SYDVKM. The V and J ends lost 6 bases and 9 bases respectively, with 25 bases between them. For the CDR3, the DNA is TGTGCCAGCAGCCCTCTGGGCGCGGGGGCCCAGGGGACGCAGTATTTT. Its protein product is CASSPLGAGAQGTQYF.

V and J are TRBV4-1 and TRBJ1-5, with D unclear. CDR3 size: 13 residues. V was cut by 0 bases and J by 10 bases, with 10 bases left in between. Germline V CDR1 and CDR2: MGHRA, YSYEKL. The CDR3 region is CASSQEESKPQHF. The CDR3 bases are TGCGCCAGCAGCCAAGAGGAGTCGAAACCCCAGCATTTT.

V is TRBV11-2 and J is TRBJ1-5, with 7 bases matching TRBD1. Trimming took 5 bases from V and 3 from J; bases not matched to a gene: 4. The CDR3 is made up of 14 amino acids. Germline V lookup: CDR1 SGHAT, CDR2 FQNNGV. The CDR3 coding sequence is TGTGCCAGCAGCCAGGGACAGCTCAATCAGCCCCAGCATTTT. Residues: CASSQGQLNQPQHF.

This CDR3 reads CASSSLAGTDTQYF. CDR3 sequence (DNA): TGTGCCAGCAGCTCTCTCGCGGGCACAGATACGCAGTATTTT. The chain joins TRBV3-1 (or the pseudogene TRBV3-2) to TRBJ2-3; D is unclear. Trimming stripped 5 bases from V and 1 base from J, with 10 bases between. The length of the CDR3 is 14 residues. Germline V gives CDR1 LGHDT, CDR2 YNNKEL (reference sequence).